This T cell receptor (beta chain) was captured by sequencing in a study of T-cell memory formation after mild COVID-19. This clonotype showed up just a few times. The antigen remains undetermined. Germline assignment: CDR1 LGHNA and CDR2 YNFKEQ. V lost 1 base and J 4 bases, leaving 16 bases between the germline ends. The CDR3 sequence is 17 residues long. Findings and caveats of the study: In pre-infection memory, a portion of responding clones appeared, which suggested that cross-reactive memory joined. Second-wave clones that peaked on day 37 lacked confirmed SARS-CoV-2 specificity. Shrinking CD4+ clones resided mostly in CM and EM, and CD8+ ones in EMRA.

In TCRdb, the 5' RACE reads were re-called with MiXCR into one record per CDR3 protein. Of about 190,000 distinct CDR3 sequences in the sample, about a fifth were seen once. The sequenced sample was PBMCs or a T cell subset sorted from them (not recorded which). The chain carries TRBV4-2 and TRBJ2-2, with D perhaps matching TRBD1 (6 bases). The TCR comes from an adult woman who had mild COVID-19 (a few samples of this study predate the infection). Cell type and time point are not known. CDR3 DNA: TGTGCCAGCAGCCAAGGGCTACAGGGTTTTGGCACCGGGGAGCTGTTTTTT. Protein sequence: CASSQGLQGFGTGELFF.